This T cell receptor (beta chain) was observed in a study of shared clonotypes between healthy human individuals. On the study more broadly: Three CD4 naive, three CD4 memory, two CD8 naive and one CD8 memory plate were used per donor. General study points: Sampling covered blood only; tissue repertoires likely differ.

Sorted subsets were amplified in replicate PCRs using around 0.2 ug DNA, tens of thousands of T cell genomes. Using immunoSEQ multiplex PCR, the repertoire was profiled, and TCRdb retains in-frame clones only, with some absent. The sample lists roughly 2.1 million clones, about 93% occurring once. The CDR3 loop spans 18 amino acids. The V gene's germline CDR1 is SGHAT and CDR2 FQNNGV. Regarding this clone: Its antigen is unknown. One end of the junction does not line up with germline, which may come from a read error.

Naive CD8 cells comprised CD45RO-negative, CCR7-positively selected cells, excluding terminally differentiated effector memory CD45RA+ cells. The chain has TRBV11-2 and TRBJ2-5, with a possible D match to TRBD2 (6 bases). The TCR sequence derives from a man aged 18 to 35 in good health. Some clones in this sample may be carry-over from other donors' samples. The sequenced material came from naive CD8+ T cells from PBMCs. The CDR3 nucleotides read TGTGCCAGCAGCTTAAACGGGCGTAACGGGAGAAGTCAAGGGACCCAGTACTTC. Translating gives CASSLNGRNGRSQGTQYF.